The 17 T cell receptor beta chains reported below all come from one sample, sequenced in a study of shared clonotypes between healthy human individuals. Profiled with immunoSEQ multiplex PCR; TCRdb holds only in-frame clones, not every one. The data contain approximately 1,000,000 clones, approximately 80% of them singletons. Sequencing was performed on memory CD4+ T cells from PBMCs. As to subset: CD45RA-negative fraction. The source of these receptors is a man in his late teens or twenties in good health. Some clones in this sample may be carry-over from other donors' samples.

This clone showed up just once. The V call is TRBV29-1, the J call TRBJ2-1, with TRBD2 identical over 7 bases. CDR1 is SQVTM and CDR2 is ANQGSEA in the germline V gene. The CDR3 is 12 residues long. J was trimmed by 9 bases and V by 7 bases; bases with no gene match: 9. Here the CDR3 DNA reads TGCAGCGCAAGAAGCGGGGTGTTTGAGCAGTTCTTC. It specifies CSARSGVFEQFF.

The chain employs TRBV25-1 and TRBJ2-7, with 13 bases aligning to TRBD2. Germline V gene sequence: CDR1 MGHDK, CDR2 SYGVNS. Losses at the gene ends were 4 bases for V and 3 bases for J; bases not matched to a gene: 6. CDR3 length: 16 amino acids. The CDR3 loop is CASSGTSGSSVYEQYF. For the CDR3, the DNA is TGTGCCAGCAGTGGGACTAGCGGGAGTAGCGTCTACGAGCAGTACTTC.

On this clone itself: A read error may account for a junction end that differs from germline. The chain is built from TRBV7-3 and TRBJ2-1, with 7 bases fitting TRBD1. The CDR3 extends over 12 amino acids. The V gene's germline CDR1 is SGHTA and CDR2 FQGTGA. The CDR3 sequence is CASSEGQTPPLF. The CDR3 DNA is TGTGCCAGCAGCGAGGGACAGACTCCCCCCCTCTTC.

Worth noting for this clone: Within the sample, other DNA sequences also encode this same CDR3. The chain combines TRBV6-1 with TRBJ1-2; D gene uncertain. Germline V gene lookup returns CDR1 MNHNS and CDR2 SASEGT. The CDR3 length is 13 residues. V lost 3 bases, J lost 4 bases, and 9 bases lay in between. CDR3 region: CASSEARPYGYTF. Written as DNA, the CDR3 is TGTGCCAGCAGTGAGGCCAGACCCTATGGCTACACCTTC.

Ten or more counts support this clone. This chain joins TRBV6-5 and TRBJ1-2, with 8 positions matching TRBD1. The CDR3 is 13 residues long. J lost 7 bases, V lost 5 bases, and 6 bases had no gene match. Germline CDR1 is MNHEY and CDR2 is SVGAGI. CDR3: CASSTGGKGGYTF. The DNA for the CDR3 is TGTGCCAGCAGTACAGGGGGAAAGGGTGGCTACACCTTC.

This chain connects TRBV18 to TRBJ2-7; 8 bases map to TRBD1. Trimming at V came to 3 bases and at J to 3 bases, leaving 4 bases not matched to a gene. The germline gives CDR1 KGHSH, CDR2 LQKENI. This CDR3 is 14 amino acids long. The CDR3 sequence is CASSPRGTGYEQYF. The CDR3 nucleotides are TGTGCCAGCTCACCGCGCGGGACAGGCTACGAGCAGTACTTC. Together with reference TRBV18 and TRBJ2-7, the CDR3 gives the full variable domain: NAGVMQNPRHLVRRRGQEARLRCSPMKGHSHVYWYRQLPEEGLKFMVYLQKENIIDESGMPKERFSAEFPKEGPSILRIQQVVRGDSAAYFCASSPRGTGYEQYFGPGTRLTVT.

The DNA for the CDR3 is TGTGCCAGCAGCTCCCTGGGGCAGCCCCAGCATTTT. Its translation: CASSSLGQPQHF. The rearrangement links TRBV11-2 to TRBJ1-5; no reliable D call. V was clipped by 4 bases and J by 7 bases, with 8 bases between them. CDR3 length equals 12 residues. Germline V gives CDR1 SGHAT, CDR2 FQNNGV.

V is TRBV6-5 and J is TRBJ2-2; D remains ambiguous. Deletions cut 0 bases from V and 7 bases from J, with 6 bases between. The germline V gene has CDR1 MNHEY and CDR2 SVGAGI. The CDR3 has 13 residues. DNA of the CDR3: TGTGCCAGCAGTTACTCGCAGATCGGGGAGCTGTTTTTT. Translation gives CASSYSQIGELFF.

This chain connects TRBV27 to TRBJ1-5; 10 bases are a match to TRBD1. Germline V gives CDR1 MNHEY, CDR2 SMNVEV (reference sequence). There are 17 residues in the CDR3. The V segment lost 6 bases and the J segment 3 bases; nucleotides outside the gene matches: 11. This chain's CDR3 is CASSSFGTGEYNQPQHF. CDR3 nucleotide sequence: TGTGCCAGCAGCTCATTTGGGACAGGGGAATACAATCAGCCCCAGCATTTT.

The chain joins TRBV7-9 to TRBJ2-3; 13 nucleotides agree with TRBD2. This CDR3 is built from 15 residues. With 4 bases clipped from V and 4 bases from J, the junction kept 2 bases outside the gene matches. CDR1 and CDR2 (germline): SEHNR, FQNEAQ (reference sequence). DNA for the CDR3: TGTGCCAGCAGCTCCGGACTAGCGGGAGCAGATACGCAGTATTTT. It specifies CASSSGLAGADTQYF.

This clone was seen just once. The V gene is TRBV2, the J gene TRBJ2-2; 13 bases map to TRBD2. The ends lost 6 bases at V and 6 bases at J; junction bases unmatched: 4. The germline V gene has CDR1 SNHLY and CDR2 FYNNEI. The CDR3 consists of 15 residues. The CDR3 is CASSGLAGAAGELFF. As DNA, the CDR3 is TGTGCCAGCAGCGGACTAGCGGGAGCGGCCGGGGAGCTGTTTTTT.

The chain recombines TRBV10-3 with TRBJ1-1; D is unclear. V lost 3 bases to trimming and J lost 5 bases, with 13 bases between them. Germline V CDR1 and CDR2: ENHRY, SYGVKD. The CDR3 loop spans 14 amino acids. The CDR3 region has the DNA TGTGCCATCAGTGACCCCTCTGGGTGGACTGAAGCTTTCTTT. Protein: CAISDPSGWTEAFF.

The chain couples TRBV19 to TRBJ2-1; 7 bases match TRBD1. With V trimmed by 6 bases and J by 3 bases, 8 bases remained unmatched. The germline V gene encodes CDR1 LNHDA and CDR2 SQIVND (reference sequence). This CDR3 is built from 15 residues. DNA for the CDR3: TGTGCCAGTAGCCTCAACAGGGGTTACTACAATGAGCAGTTCTTC. Translated: CASSLNRGYYNEQFF. Supplemented by reference TRBV19 and TRBJ2-1, the full variable domain reads DGGITQSPKYLFRKEGQNVTLSCEQNLNHDAMYWYRQDPGQGLRLIYYSQIVNDFQKGDIAEGYSVSREKKESFPLTVTSAQKNPTAFYLCASSLNRGYYNEQFFGPGTRLTVL.

The chain has TRBV19 and TRBJ2-1; TRBD2 aligns across 7 bases. Germline CDR1 is LNHDA and CDR2 is SQIVND (reference sequence). Trimming cost V 3 bases and J 4 bases; bases outside gene matches: 9. The CDR3 runs to 16 residues. The CDR3 nucleotides read TGTGCCAGTAGTATGGGCCCTAGCGGATCTTACAATGAGCAGTTCTTC. Translation gives CASSMGPSGSYNEQFF.

V and J are TRBV9 and TRBJ2-7, with unresolved D. The CDR3 runs 17 residues. The ends were cut back, 0 bases at V and 5 bases at J, with 21 bases in the middle. CDR1 is SGDLS and CDR2 is YYNGEE in the germline V gene. CDR3 amino acids: CASSVVLDGLLGDEQYF. The CDR3 nucleotides read TGTGCCAGCAGCGTAGTCCTGGACGGTCTGCTAGGCGACGAGCAGTACTTC.

On this clone itself: This may stem from a read error, because a much larger clone lies one nucleotide away. V usage is TRBV5-4 and J usage is TRBJ2-1; D call uncertain. The CDR3 loop spans 12 amino acids. CDR1 is SGHNT, CDR2 YYREEE, per germline (reference sequence). Trimming cost V 0 bases and J 7 bases, with 5 bases left between them. CDR3 residues: CASSLDANEQFF. The CDR3 region has the DNA TGTGCCAGCAGCTTGGATGCGAATGAGCAGTTCTTC.

Regarding this clone: Other DNA sequences from this sample encode an identical CDR3 as well. The rearrangement joins TRBV7-2 to TRBJ2-1; no reliable D call. The CDR3 runs 14 residues. Trimming pared 1 base from V and 6 bases from J, leaving 10 bases between. CDR1 is SGHTA, CDR2 FQGNSA, per germline. CDR3 nucleotide sequence: TGTGCCAGCAGCTTAGGTGCTGCTTTCAATGAGCAGTTCTTC. Amino acid sequence: CASSLGAAFNEQFF.